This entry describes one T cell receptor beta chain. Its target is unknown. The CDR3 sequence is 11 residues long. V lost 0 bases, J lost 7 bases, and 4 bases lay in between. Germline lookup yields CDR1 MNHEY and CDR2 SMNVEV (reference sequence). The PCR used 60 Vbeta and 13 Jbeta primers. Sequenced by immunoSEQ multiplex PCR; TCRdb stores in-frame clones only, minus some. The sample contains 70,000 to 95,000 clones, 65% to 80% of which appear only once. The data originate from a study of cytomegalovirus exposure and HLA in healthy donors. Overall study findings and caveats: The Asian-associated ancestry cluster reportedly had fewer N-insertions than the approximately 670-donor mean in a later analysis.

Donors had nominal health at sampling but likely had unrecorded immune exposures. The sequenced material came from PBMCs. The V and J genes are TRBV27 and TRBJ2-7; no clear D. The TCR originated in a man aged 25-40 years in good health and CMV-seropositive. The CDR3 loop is CASSLSSEQYF. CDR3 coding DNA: TGTGCCAGCAGTTTATCGAGTGAGCAGTACTTC.